One and the same sample provided the 24 T cell receptor beta chains below, sequenced in a study of blood T cells in healthy people across ages. A second PCR, run for roughly 7 to 12 cycles, used a sample-barcoded 5' primer plus a J-beta primer mix. TCRdb analysed the 5' RACE reads with MiXCR anew, one entry per CDR3 protein. The sample has some 700,000 distinct CDR3 sequences, roughly two fifths seen once. The specimen was blood. The source is a woman aged 55-70 years in good health.

Of note for this clonotype: Since a much larger clone is just one base distant, this may be a read error. The chain couples TRBV29-1 to TRBJ2-7, with D possibly being TRBD2 (6 bases). Germline V gene data show CDR1 as SQVTM and CDR2 as ANQGSEA. Trimming took off 0 bases at V and 7 bases at J, with 19 bases between the two ends. This CDR3 spans 15 amino acids. CDR3 bases: TGCAGCGTTGAAGATCGGGGTAGCGGCCGCACGGAGCAGTACTTC. It codes for CSVEDRGSGRTEQYF.

The V gene is TRBV20-1, the J gene TRBJ2-1; 10 bases fit TRBD1. Germline CDR1 is DFQATT and CDR2 is SNEGSKA (reference sequence). Losses at the gene ends were 6 bases for V and 2 bases for J; bases not matched to a gene: 7. This CDR3 region has 15 residues. In DNA, the CDR3 is TGCAGTGCCACAAGACAGGGGGCCGCCTACAATGAGCAGTTCTTC. Translated: CSATRQGAAYNEQFF.

The sample holds a few counts of this clonotype. The CDR3 region has the DNA TGTGCCAGCCAGACAGGGATGGCAGGGAATCAGCCCCAGCATTTT. Translated: CASQTGMAGNQPQHF. The rearrangement joins TRBV28 to TRBJ1-5, with 7 bases identical to TRBD1. Trimming cost V 8 bases and J 4 bases; bases outside gene matches: 11. Germline V gene data show CDR1 as MDHEN and CDR2 as SYDVKM. This CDR3 comprises 15 residues.

The chain uses TRBV11-2 and TRBJ2-1, with D possibly TRBD1 on 6 matching bases. The CDR3 loop spans 15 amino acids. The germline V gene encodes CDR1 SGHAT and CDR2 FQNNGV. Deletions cut 5 bases from V and 9 bases from J, with 20 bases between. CDR3 protein: CASSPAERIRGEQFF. CDR3 DNA: TGTGCCAGCAGCCCGGCGGAGAGAATCAGGGGTGAGCAGTTCTTC.

This sequence joins TRBV9 and TRBJ1-6; 9 nucleotides line up with TRBD1. V lost 3 bases to trimming and J lost 10 bases; unmatched junction nucleotides: 11. The V gene's germline CDR1 is SGDLS and CDR2 YYNGEE. The CDR3 consists of 16 residues. As DNA, the CDR3 is TGTGCCAGCAGCGCTAACCGGGACAGGGCGAAGTCACCCCTCCACTTT. This gives the protein CASSANRDRAKSPLHF.

This clonotype was seen only a few times. The chain couples TRBV27 to TRBJ2-1, with 7 bases that match TRBD1. Germline V gene data show CDR1 as MNHEY and CDR2 as SMNVEV (reference sequence). J was trimmed by 9 bases and V by 7 bases; bases with no gene match: 6. The CDR3 consists of 12 residues. The CDR3 region is CASKVGGGEQFF. DNA for the CDR3: TGTGCCAGCAAGGTAGGGGGCGGTGAGCAGTTCTTC.

The genes are TRBV3-1 and TRBJ1-2, with no clear D. V lost 0 bases, J lost 8 bases, and 13 bases lay in between. Germline V gene lookup returns CDR1 LGHDT and CDR2 YNNKEL (reference sequence). This CDR3 is 14 amino acids long. DNA for the CDR3: TGTGCCAGCAGCCAAGACGGGGATTGGGGAGGCTACACCTTC. Its translation is CASSQDGDWGGYTF.

The V gene is TRBV20-1, the J gene TRBJ2-4, with TRBD2 as a possible D gene (7 bases). The J call is in doubt because the DNA end fits TRBJ2-7 better. Germline CDR1 reads DFQATT; CDR2 reads SNEGSKA (reference sequence). CDR3 length: 14 amino acids. The CDR3 sequence: CSATRGGSLNEQYF. DNA for the CDR3: TGCAGTGCCACCAGGGGCGGGAGTCTCAACGAGCAGTACTTC.

This clonotype was recorded a few times. The rearrangement links TRBV7-3 to TRBJ2-4; no definite D call. CDR1 is SGHTA, CDR2 FQGTGA, per germline. The ends were cut back, 4 bases at V and 5 bases at J, with 12 bases in the middle. This CDR3 is 14 amino acids long. The CDR3 bases are TGTGCCAGCAGCTCGGATATGACCCAAAACATTCAGTACTTC. Translation: CASSSDMTQNIQYF.

This clonotype was recorded a few times. This chain links TRBV2 with TRBJ1-1; D not certain. Germline V gives CDR1 SNHLY, CDR2 FYNNEI. CDR3 length equals 14 residues. Deletions cut 1 base from V and 4 bases from J, with 10 bases between. The CDR3 DNA is TGTGCCAGCAGTGAAGGGGGTGGTGGCACTGAAGCTTTCTTT. Protein: CASSEGGGGTEAFF.

The chain uses TRBV29-1 and TRBJ1-4; maybe TRBD1 (5 bases). Germline lookup yields CDR1 SQVTM and CDR2 ANQGSEA. The CDR3 sequence is 14 residues long. Between the trimmed V and J ends, which lost 3 bases and 7 bases, there was a span of 15 bases. CDR3 residues: CSVDPGGRGEKLFF. DNA for the CDR3: TGCAGCGTTGATCCCGGGGGAAGAGGTGAAAAACTGTTTTTT.

The chain joins TRBV2 to TRBJ2-3, with D perhaps given as TRBD1 or TRBD2 (5 bases each). This CDR3 is 16 amino acids long. V lost 8 bases, J lost 0 bases, and 18 bases lay in between. CDR1 and CDR2 (germline): SNHLY, FYNNEI. The CDR3 DNA is TGTGCCAGCGCCAGAAGTAGGGGCGGGAGCACAGATACGCAGTATTTT. It specifies CASARSRGGSTDTQYF.

V usage is TRBV4-3 and J usage is TRBJ2-3; D tentatively reads TRBD1 or TRBD2 (6 bases each). Germline V gene sequence: CDR1 LGHNA, CDR2 YSLEER. Trimming left V 0 bases short and J 2 bases short, with 18 bases between. The CDR3 has 18 residues. The CDR3 here is CASSQDIPGAGNTDTQYF. CDR3 sequence (DNA): TGCGCCAGCAGCCAAGATATTCCGGGGGCGGGGAACACAGATACGCAGTATTTT.

This clonotype appeared a single time. The chain links TRBV12-3 or TRBV12-4 to TRBJ2-1; D may be TRBD2 (6 bases). The CDR3 length is 14 residues. V was clipped by 6 bases and J by 10 bases, with 19 bases between them. CDR3 nucleotides: TGTGCCAGCAGGACGTCGGCGGGGTCCTACGAGCAGTTCTTC. This encodes CASRTSAGSYEQFF.

This clonotype was picked up a small number of times. The chain links TRBV7-2 to TRBJ2-4; D gene uncertain. The germline CDR1 and CDR2 sequences are SGHTA and FQGNSA. The CDR3 is made up of 19 amino acids. Trimming shortened V by 0 bases and J by 1 base, and 19 bases separated the two germline ends. CDR3 sequence: CASSLASVNAPGAKNIQYF. CDR3 DNA: TGTGCCAGCAGCTTAGCGTCCGTGAACGCGCCTGGGGCCAAAAACATTCAGTACTTC.

This chain links TRBV6-2 or TRBV6-3 with TRBJ2-1; D gene ambiguous. Trimming stripped 0 bases from V and 2 bases from J, with 11 bases between. Germline V lookup: CDR1 MNHEY, CDR2 SVGEGT. The CDR3 runs 16 residues. The CDR3 DNA is TGTGCCAGCAGTTACTCCCGGGTAAGCCCCTACAATGAGCAGTTCTTC. Translating gives CASSYSRVSPYNEQFF.

This clonotype was counted a few times. The V call is TRBV6-5, the J call TRBJ2-3; TRBD1 is a possible D gene (6 bases). CDR3 length: 16 residues. Germline V lookup: CDR1 MNHEY, CDR2 SVGAGI. Deletions cut 0 bases from V and 0 bases from J, with 10 bases between. The CDR3 region has the DNA TGTGCCAGCAGTTACTCGGGGCAGGGGAGCACAGATACGCAGTATTTT. It translates to CASSYSGQGSTDTQYF.

The rearrangement uses TRBV25-1 and TRBJ2-5; 8 nucleotides line up with TRBD1. Germline CDR1 MGHDK, CDR2 SYGVNS. The CDR3 extends over 15 amino acids. V was pared by 3 bases and J by 10 bases, with 13 bases of the junction left unmatched. CDR3 region: CASSDPGQAFRGQYF. Written as DNA, the CDR3 is TGTGCCAGCAGTGATCCGGGACAGGCCTTCAGGGGCCAGTACTTC.

V usage is TRBV11-2 and J usage is TRBJ2-7; D may correspond to TRBD1 or TRBD2 (5 bases each). Germline V CDR1 and CDR2: SGHAT, FQNNGV. Trimming removed 3 bases from V and 6 bases from J, with 12 bases in between. The CDR3 runs 13 residues. The CDR3 bases are TGTGCCAGCAGCTTCGGGGCGCTCGGCGAGCAGTACTTC. It translates to CASSFGALGEQYF.

The chain has TRBV21-1 and TRBJ2-7; TRBD2 is the table's D call and was not checked against the DNA. TRBV21-1 is assigned pseudogene status. CDR3 length: 18 amino acids. CDR3 in amino acids: CASSWGGVLAGGANEQYF. The CDR3 DNA sequence: TGTGCCAGCAGCTGGGGTGGGGTTCTAGCGGGAGGGGCCAACGAGCAGTACTTC.

The V and J genes are TRBV24-1 and TRBJ2-5; tentatively, D is TRBD2 (5 bases). The ends were cut back, 4 bases at V and 11 bases at J, with 19 bases in the middle. The CDR3 consists of 14 residues. Germline CDR1 and CDR2: KGHDR and SFDVKD. CDR3 nucleotide sequence: TGTGCCACCAGTGAAAAGGAAGGGCCCTGGGAGCAGTACTTC. Translated: CATSEKEGPWEQYF.

The chain joins TRBV5-5 to TRBJ2-7; D unclear. The CDR3 runs 15 residues. Germline-derived CDR1 and CDR2 are SGHKS and YYEKEE (reference sequence). V lost 2 bases, J lost 0 bases, and 12 bases lay in between. In DNA form, the CDR3 reads TGTGCCAGCAGCTTAGCACGGGTCATCTCCTACGAGCAGTACTTC. Translation gives CASSLARVISYEQYF.

The J gene is TRBJ1-5, the V gene TRBV2; 7 nucleotides align to TRBD1. This CDR3 is built from 14 residues. Trimming took 6 bases from V and 3 from J; bases not matched to a gene: 5. Germline V gene data show CDR1 as SNHLY and CDR2 as FYNNEI. The CDR3 reads CASSPGGNNQPQHF. The CDR3 coding sequence is TGTGCCAGCAGCCCAGGGGGGAACAATCAGCCCCAGCATTTT.

The chain recombines TRBV3-1 with TRBJ2-7; no clear D. CDR3 size: 12 residues. Trimming removed 2 bases from V and 6 bases from J, with 8 bases in between. CDR1 is LGHDT and CDR2 is YNNKEL in the germline V gene (reference sequence). CDR3 bases: TGTGCCAGCAGCCAACAACTTAGCGAGCAGTACTTC. Encoded protein: CASSQQLSEQYF.